These T cell receptor beta chains were read from a single sample in a study of cytomegalovirus exposure and HLA in healthy donors. Profiling relied on immunoSEQ multiplex PCR, and the TCRdb table lists in-frame clones only, not all of them. The table records about 150,000 clones, 70% to 80% of them present only once. Sequencing input: PBMCs. These receptors originate from a woman aged 30 to 39 in good health and CMV-seropositive. Both conserved end residues are part of each CDR3.

TRBV5-1,TRBJ2-1,CASSLGGNEQFF
TRBV19,TRBJ1-2,CASRSHQGRDYGYTF
TRBV28,TRBJ2-7,CASRGGEGSYEQYF
TRBV7-9,TRBJ2-3,CASSARASGSTDTQYF
TRBV5-1,TRBJ2-1,CASSLDPGVNEQFF
TRBV28,TRBJ1-5,CASRTGQGNQPQHF
TRBV7-6,TRBJ2-1,CASSGAGSSYNEQFF
TRBV9,TRBJ2-1,CASSAGGAGVKYNEQFF
TRBV28,TRBJ1-1,CASSTGQTEAFF
TRBV2,TRBJ2-7,CATRQGGSSYEQYF
TRBV30,TRBJ1-2,CAWSVGGLYGYTF
TRBV7-9,TRBJ2-7,CASSLELLLGQGSYEQYF
TRBV29-1,TRBJ1-5,CSVEVDGGLGPQHF
TRBV6-6,TRBJ2-7,CASSYEEDYEQYF
TRBV28,TRBJ1-5,CASSFEQEIEPQHF
TRBV27,TRBJ2-2,CASSFEITGELFF
TRBV5-1,TRBJ1-2,CASSSSRDSASGYTF
TRBV7-9,TRBJ2-7,CASSLHSGRDEQYF
TRBV5-1,TRBJ2-7,CASSPSSYEQYF
TRBV28,TRBJ2-7,CASRRQELGEQYF
TRBV15,TRBJ1-4,CATSRDWGRNEKLFF
TRBV30,TRBJ2-3,CAQSRVYTDTQYF
TRBV10-3,TRBJ1-5,CAISAGAFSNQPQHF
TRBV9,TRBJ2-2,CASSAGAMNTGELFF
TRBV7-6,TRBJ2-1,CASSFRRDYTLSNEQFF
TRBV5-1,TRBJ2-1,CASSLEGGTYNEQFF
TRBV7-9,TRBJ2-1,CASSSSGHNEQFF
TRBV18,TRBJ1-1,CASSSGQRTEAFF
TRBV6-5,.,CASSYSVAPYEQYF
TRBV2,TRBJ1-1,CASRLGENTEAFF
TRBV28,TRBJ2-1,CASQAGTPNEQFF
TRBV28,TRBJ2-5,CATQGAGANRGQETQYF
TRBV19,TRBJ1-2,CASNPSRGVGGYTF
TRBV4-3,TRBJ2-3,CASGGASTDTQYF
TRBV30,TRBJ1-4,CAWLPRGGEEKLFF
TRBV11-2,TRBJ2-1,CASSLIESSFTYNEQFF
TRBV7-7,TRBJ2-6,CASSLVPPSGGHSGANVLTF
TRBV7-3,TRBJ2-5,CASSLLGPGGPGETQYF
TRBV6-6,TRBJ2-3,CASSYVGTSTDTQYF
TRBV5-4,TRBJ2-1,CASSTGTGDNEQFF
TRBV6-1,TRBJ1-2,CASSDATELPSIF
TRBV7-2,TRBJ2-7,CASSFAYEQYF
TRBV7-2,TRBJ2-2,CASSLSTGGANTGELFF
TRBV27,TRBJ2-1,CASRPILAGGPNEQFF
TRBV7-9,TRBJ2-1,CASSLDRAYNEQFF
TRBV5-1,TRBJ2-7,CASSLGGGDSYEQYF
TRBV29-1,TRBJ2-3,CSVDNNVPGGTDTQYF
TRBV30,TRBJ2-5,CAWTDLGETQYF
TRBV7-9,TRBJ1-2,CASSFQGPLEGYTF
TRBV28,TRBJ1-5,CASSSGQYSNQPQHF
TRBV2,TRBJ2-5,CASRDWDQETQYF
TRBV5-1,TRBJ2-1,CASSSTLDEQFF
TRBV4-3,TRBJ1-1,CASSLRKEAFF
TRBV7-9,TRBJ2-7,CASSLVGLTYEQYF
TRBV5-1,TRBJ2-1,CASSSVAGVLNEQFF